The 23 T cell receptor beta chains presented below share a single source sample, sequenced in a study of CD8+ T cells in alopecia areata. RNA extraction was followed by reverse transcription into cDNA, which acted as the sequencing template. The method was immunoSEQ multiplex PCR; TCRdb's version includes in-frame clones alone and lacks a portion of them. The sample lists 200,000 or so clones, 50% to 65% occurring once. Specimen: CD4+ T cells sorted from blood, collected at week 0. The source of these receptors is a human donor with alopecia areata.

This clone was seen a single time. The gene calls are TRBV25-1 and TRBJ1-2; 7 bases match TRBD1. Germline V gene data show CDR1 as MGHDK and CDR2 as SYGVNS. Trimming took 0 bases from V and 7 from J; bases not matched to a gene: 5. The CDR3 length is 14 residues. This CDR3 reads CASSEYGQEGGYTF. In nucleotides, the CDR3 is TGTGCCAGCAGTGAATACGGACAGGAGGGTGGCTACACCTTC.

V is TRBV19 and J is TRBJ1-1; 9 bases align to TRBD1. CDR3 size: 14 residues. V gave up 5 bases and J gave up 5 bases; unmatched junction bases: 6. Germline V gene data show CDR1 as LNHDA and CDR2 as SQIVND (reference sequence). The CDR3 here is CASSLRQGGTEAFF. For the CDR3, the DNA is TGTGCCAGTAGTCTCCGACAGGGGGGAACTGAAGCTTTCTTT.

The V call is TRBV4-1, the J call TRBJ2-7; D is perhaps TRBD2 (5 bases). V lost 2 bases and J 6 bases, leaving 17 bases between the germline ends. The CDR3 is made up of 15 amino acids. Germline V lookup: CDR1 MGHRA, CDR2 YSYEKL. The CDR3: CASSQIGTSRTEQYF. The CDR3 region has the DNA TGCGCCAGCAGCCAAATTGGTACTAGTCGGACCGAGCAGTACTTC.

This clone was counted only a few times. The CDR3 DNA reads TGCAGCGTGGGACCGTATGGAACAGGGGGCGTTGCTGGGGCCAACGTCCTGACTTTC. It encodes CSVGPYGTGGVAGANVLTF. The chain couples TRBV29-1 to TRBJ2-6; 9 positions match TRBD1. Trimming took 6 bases from V and 2 from J; bases not matched to a gene: 17. The germline gives CDR1 SQVTM, CDR2 ANQGSEA. This CDR3 has 19 amino acids.

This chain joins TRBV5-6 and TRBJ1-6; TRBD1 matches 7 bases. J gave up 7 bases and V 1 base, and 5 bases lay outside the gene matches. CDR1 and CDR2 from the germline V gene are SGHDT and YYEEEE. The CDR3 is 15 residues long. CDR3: CASSLYTGVNSPLHF. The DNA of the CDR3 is TGTGCCAGCAGCTTGTATACAGGGGTAAATTCACCCCTCCACTTT.

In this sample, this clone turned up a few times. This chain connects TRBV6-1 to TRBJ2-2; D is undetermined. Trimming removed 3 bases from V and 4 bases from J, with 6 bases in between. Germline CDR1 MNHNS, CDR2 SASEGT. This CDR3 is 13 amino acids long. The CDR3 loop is CASSEIITGELFF. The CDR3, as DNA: TGTGCCAGCAGTGAGATAATCACCGGGGAGCTGTTTTTT.

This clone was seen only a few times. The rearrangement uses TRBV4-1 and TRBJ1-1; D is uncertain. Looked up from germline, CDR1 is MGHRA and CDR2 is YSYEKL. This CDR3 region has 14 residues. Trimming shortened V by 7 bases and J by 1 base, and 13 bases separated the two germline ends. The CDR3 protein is CASNRYGANTEAFF. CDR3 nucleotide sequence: TGCGCCAGCAACCGCTACGGCGCGAACACTGAAGCTTTCTTT.

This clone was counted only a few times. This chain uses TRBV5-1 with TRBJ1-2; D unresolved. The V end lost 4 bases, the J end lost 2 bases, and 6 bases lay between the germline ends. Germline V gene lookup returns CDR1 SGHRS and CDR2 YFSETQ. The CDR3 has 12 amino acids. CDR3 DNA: TGCGCCAGCAGCGAGCAAAACTATGGCTACACCTTC. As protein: CASSEQNYGYTF.

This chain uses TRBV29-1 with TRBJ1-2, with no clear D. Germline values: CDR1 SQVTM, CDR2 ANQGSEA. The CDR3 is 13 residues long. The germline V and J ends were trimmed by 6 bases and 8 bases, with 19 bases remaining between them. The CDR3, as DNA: TGCAGCGTCGGTAGACAACCTACCCGGGGCTACACCTTC. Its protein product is CSVGRQPTRGYTF.

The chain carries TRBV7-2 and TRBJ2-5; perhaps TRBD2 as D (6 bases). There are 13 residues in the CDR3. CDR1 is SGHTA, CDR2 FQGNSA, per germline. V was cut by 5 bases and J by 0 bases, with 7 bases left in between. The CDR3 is CASSPGDQETQYF. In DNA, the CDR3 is TGTGCCAGCAGCCCGGGGGACCAAGAGACCCAGTACTTC.

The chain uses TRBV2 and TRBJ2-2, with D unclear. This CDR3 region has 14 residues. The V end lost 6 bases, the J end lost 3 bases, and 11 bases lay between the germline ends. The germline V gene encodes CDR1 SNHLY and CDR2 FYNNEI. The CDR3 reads CASRRETYTGELFF. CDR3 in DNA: TGTGCCAGCAGGAGAGAGACCTACACCGGGGAGCTGTTTTTT.

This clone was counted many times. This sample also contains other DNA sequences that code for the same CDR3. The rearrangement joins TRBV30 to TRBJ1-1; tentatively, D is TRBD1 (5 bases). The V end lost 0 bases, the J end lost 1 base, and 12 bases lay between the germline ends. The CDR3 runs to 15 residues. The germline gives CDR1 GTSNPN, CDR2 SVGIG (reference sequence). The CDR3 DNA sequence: TGTGCCTGGAGTGTACGGGGCAGAAAGAACACTGAAGCTTTCTTT. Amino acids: CAWSVRGRKNTEAFF.

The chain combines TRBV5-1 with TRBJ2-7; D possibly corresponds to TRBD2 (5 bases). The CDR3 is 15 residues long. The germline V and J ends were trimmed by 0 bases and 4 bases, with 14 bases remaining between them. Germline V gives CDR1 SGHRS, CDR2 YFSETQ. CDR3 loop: CASSLDPEVGYEQYF. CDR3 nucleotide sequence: TGCGCCAGCAGCTTGGACCCGGAGGTCGGGTACGAGCAGTACTTC.

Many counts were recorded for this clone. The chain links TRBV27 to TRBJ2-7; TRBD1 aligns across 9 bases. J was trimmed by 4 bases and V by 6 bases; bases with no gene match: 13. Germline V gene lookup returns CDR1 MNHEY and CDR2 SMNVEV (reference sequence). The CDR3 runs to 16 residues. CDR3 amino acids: CASRDTYRGLGYEQYF. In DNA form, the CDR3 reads TGTGCCAGCAGAGATACATACAGGGGGCTTGGGTACGAGCAGTACTTC.

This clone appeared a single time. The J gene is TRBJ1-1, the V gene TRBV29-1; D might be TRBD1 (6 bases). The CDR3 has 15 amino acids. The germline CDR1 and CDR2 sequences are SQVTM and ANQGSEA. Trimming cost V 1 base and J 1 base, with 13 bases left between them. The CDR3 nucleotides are TGCAGCGTTGAAGTATCGGGGGGGCCGAACACTGAAGCTTTCTTT. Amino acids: CSVEVSGGPNTEAFF.

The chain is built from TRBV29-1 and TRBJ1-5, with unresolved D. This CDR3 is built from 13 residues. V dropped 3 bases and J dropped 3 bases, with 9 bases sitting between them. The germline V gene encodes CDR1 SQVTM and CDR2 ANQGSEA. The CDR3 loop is CSVEAGINQPQHF. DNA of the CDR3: TGCAGCGTTGAGGCGGGGATCAATCAGCCCCAGCATTTT.

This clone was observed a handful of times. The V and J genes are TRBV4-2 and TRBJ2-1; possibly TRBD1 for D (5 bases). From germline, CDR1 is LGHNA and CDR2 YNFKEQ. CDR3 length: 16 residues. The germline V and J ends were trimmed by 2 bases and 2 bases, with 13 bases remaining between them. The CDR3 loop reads CASSQKDIGAYNEQFF. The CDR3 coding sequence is TGTGCCAGCAGCCAAAAGGACATTGGGGCCTACAATGAGCAGTTCTTC.

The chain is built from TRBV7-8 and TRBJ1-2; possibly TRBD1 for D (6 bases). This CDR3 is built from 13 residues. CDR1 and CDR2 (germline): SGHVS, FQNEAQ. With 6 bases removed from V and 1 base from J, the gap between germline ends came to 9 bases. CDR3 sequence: CASSPGVNYGYTF. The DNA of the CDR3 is TGTGCCAGCAGTCCAGGGGTTAACTATGGCTACACCTTC.

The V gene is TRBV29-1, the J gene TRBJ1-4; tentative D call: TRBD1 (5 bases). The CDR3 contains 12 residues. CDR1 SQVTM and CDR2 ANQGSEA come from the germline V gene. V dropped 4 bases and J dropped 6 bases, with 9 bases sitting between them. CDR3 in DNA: TGCAGCGTTGCAGGGACCGATGAAAAACTGTTTTTT. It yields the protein CSVAGTDEKLFF.

The DNA for the CDR3 is TGTGCCAGCAGCTTAGAGTTGGGGCTAGGTGGCTACACCTTC. It codes for CASSLELGLGGYTF. The genes are TRBV7-8 and TRBJ1-2; weak D call: TRBD1 (5 bases). The ends were cut back, 1 base at V and 7 bases at J, with 13 bases in the middle. Germline CDR1 SGHVS, CDR2 FQNEAQ. This CDR3 has 14 amino acids.

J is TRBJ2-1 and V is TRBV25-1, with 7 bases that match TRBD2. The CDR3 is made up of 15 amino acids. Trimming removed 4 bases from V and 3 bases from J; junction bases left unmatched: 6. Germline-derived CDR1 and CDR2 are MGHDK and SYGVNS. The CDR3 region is CASSARTSNYNEQFF. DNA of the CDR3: TGTGCCAGCAGTGCCAGGACTAGTAACTACAATGAGCAGTTCTTC. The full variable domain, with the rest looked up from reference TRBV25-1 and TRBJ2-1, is EADIYQTPRYLVIGTGKKITLECSQTMGHDKMYWYQQDPGMELHLIHYSYGVNSTEKGDLSSESTVSRIRTEHFPLTLESARPSHTSQYLCASSARTSNYNEQFFGPGTRLTVL.

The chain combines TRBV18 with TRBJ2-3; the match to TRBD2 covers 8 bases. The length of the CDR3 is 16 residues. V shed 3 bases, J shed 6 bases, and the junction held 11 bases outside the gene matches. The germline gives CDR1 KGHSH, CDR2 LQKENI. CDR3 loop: CASSPWISGKSDTQYF. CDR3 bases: TGTGCCAGCTCACCGTGGATTAGCGGGAAGTCGGATACGCAGTATTTT.

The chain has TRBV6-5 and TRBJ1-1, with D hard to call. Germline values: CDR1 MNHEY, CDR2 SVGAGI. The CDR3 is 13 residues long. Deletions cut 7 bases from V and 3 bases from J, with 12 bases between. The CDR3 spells CASTRLAHTEAFF. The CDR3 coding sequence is TGTGCCAGCACTCGGTTGGCCCACACTGAAGCTTTCTTT.